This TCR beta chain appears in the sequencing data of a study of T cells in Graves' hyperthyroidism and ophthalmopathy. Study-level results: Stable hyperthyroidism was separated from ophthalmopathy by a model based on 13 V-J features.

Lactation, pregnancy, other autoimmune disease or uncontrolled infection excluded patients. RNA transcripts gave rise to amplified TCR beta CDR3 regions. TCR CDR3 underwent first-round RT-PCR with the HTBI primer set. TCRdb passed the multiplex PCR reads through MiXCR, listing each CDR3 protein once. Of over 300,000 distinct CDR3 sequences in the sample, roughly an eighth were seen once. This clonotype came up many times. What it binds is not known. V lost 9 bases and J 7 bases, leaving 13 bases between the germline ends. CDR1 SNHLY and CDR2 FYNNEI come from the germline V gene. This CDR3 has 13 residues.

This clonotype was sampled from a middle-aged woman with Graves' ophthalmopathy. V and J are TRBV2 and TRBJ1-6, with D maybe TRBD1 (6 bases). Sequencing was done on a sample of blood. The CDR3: CASNQGSNSPLHF. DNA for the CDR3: TGTGCCAGTAACCAGGGGAGCAATTCACCCCTCCACTTT.